This TCR beta chain was obtained from a study of cytomegalovirus exposure and HLA in healthy donors. Study-wide results and caveats: TCR beta chain V- and J-gene trimming was linked, in a later analysis, to a missense variant in DCLRE1C.

A remark on this clone: Its antigen is as yet unknown.

With 60 Vbeta and 13 Jbeta primers, the PCR was carried out. Here immunoSEQ multiplex PCR was the method, and the copy in TCRdb shows in-frame clones only, minus some. The sample consists of about 140,000 clones, roughly 77% of them appearing once. V was cut by 0 bases and J by 0 bases, with 9 bases left in between. This CDR3 spans 15 amino acids. Looked up from germline, CDR1 is SGDLS and CDR2 is YYNGEE. The sequenced material came from PBMCs. This TCR came from a woman aged 25 to 39 in good health and CMV-seronegative. This chain joins TRBV9 and TRBJ1-2; D might be TRBD1 (5 bases). For the CDR3, the DNA is TGTGCCAGCAGCGTAGAACCGACAGCTAACTATGGCTACACCTTC. It translates to CASSVEPTANYGYTF.